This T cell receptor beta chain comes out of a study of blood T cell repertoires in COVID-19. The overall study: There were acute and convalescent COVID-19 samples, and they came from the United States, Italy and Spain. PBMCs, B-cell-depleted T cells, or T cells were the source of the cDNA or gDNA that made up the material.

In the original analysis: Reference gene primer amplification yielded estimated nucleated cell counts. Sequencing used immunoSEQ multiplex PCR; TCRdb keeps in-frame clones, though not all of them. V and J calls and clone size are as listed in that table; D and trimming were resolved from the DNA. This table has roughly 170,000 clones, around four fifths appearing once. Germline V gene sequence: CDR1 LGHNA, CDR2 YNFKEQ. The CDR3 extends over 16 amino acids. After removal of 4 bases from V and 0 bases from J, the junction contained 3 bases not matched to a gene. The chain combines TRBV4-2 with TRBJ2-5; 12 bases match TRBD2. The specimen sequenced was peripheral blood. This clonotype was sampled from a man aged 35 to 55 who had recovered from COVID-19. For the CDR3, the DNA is TGTGCCAGCAGCCCGCGACTAGCGGGGGACCAAGAGACCCAGTACTTC. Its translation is CASSPRLAGDQETQYF.